This T cell receptor beta chain was sequenced during a study of neoadjuvant anti-PD-1 for oral cavity cancer. Study as a whole: Around day 43, patients without progression received a fourth nivolumab dose before surgery.

Generated by immunoSEQ multiplex PCR, the TCRdb table keeps only in-frame clones and is missing some. The table records under 85,000 clones, about 84% of them present only once. The CDR3 is 14 amino acids. Germline CDR1 SNHLY, CDR2 FYNNEI. V lost 4 bases and J lost 2, with 12 bases in between. The receptor's source is a person aged 40 to 85 with oral cavity squamous cell carcinoma. The chain carries TRBV2 and TRBJ2-7; D is perhaps TRBD2 (5 bases). The specimen was PBMCs, collected before nivolumab (anti-PD-1) treatment. The chain's CDR3 is CASSVLSGTYEQYF. The CDR3 bases are TGTGCCAGCAGTGTTCTGTCGGGAACCTACGAGCAGTACTTC. The whole variable domain, remainder taken from reference TRBV2 and TRBJ2-7, is EPEVTQTPSHQVTQMGQEVILRCVPISNHLYFYWYRQILGQKVEFLVSFYNNEISEKSEIFDDQFSVERPDGSNFTLKIRSTKLEDSAMYFCASSVLSGTYEQYFGPGTRLTVT.